The sequence of this TCR beta chain was determined in a study of cytomegalovirus exposure and HLA in healthy donors. This clone was observed a few times. The antigen remains undetermined. Study outcomes and limitations: Most of the CMV-associated TCR beta chains (in a later analysis) appeared to be HLA-restricted.

Amplification used 60 Vbeta primers and 13 Jbeta primers. TCRdb's copy holds only in-frame clones and misses some; the assay was immunoSEQ multiplex PCR. The data show 70,000 to 95,000 clones, roughly 77% seen once. This CDR3 has 15 amino acids. V lost 1 base, J lost 6 bases, and 8 bases stayed unmatched. Germline V gene lookup returns CDR1 SGHVS and CDR2 FNYEAQ. The V gene is TRBV7-6, the J gene TRBJ2-7; 8 bases fit TRBD1. The sequenced sample consisted of PBMCs. The receptor comes from a woman between 35 and 50 years old in good health and CMV-seropositive. This chain's CDR3 is CASSLGYGQGGEQYF. In DNA, the CDR3 is TGTGCCAGCAGCTTAGGTTACGGACAGGGTGGCGAGCAGTACTTC. The full variable domain, with the rest looked up from reference TRBV7-6 and TRBJ2-7, is GAGVSQSPRYKVTKRGQDVALRCDPISGHVSLYWYRQALGQGPEFLTYFNYEAQQDKSGLPNDRFSAERPEGSISTLTIQRTEQRDSAMYRCASSLGYGQGGEQYFGPGTRLTVT.